This T cell receptor beta chain was observed in a study of blood T cells in healthy people across ages. This clonotype occurred a few times. CDR3 length: 12 residues. Trimming removed 8 bases at V and 6 bases at J, with 14 bases between. CDR1 is SGDLS, CDR2 YYNGEE, per germline. Primers used in a second PCR of roughly 7 to 12 cycles were a sample-barcoded 5' primer and a J-beta primer mix. TCRdb fed the 5' RACE reads into MiXCR, producing one record per CDR3 protein. The table records around 1,000,000 distinct CDR3 sequences, around two fifths of them present only once. Source material: blood. The source of this sequence is a man between 18 and 35 years old in good health. The rearrangement joins TRBV9 to TRBJ1-2; tentatively, D is TRBD1 (6 bases). In DNA, the CDR3 is TGTGCCAGTAACGGGGGCTTGAATGGCTACACCTTC. Its translation is CASNGGLNGYTF.